This TCR beta chain was found in a study of response to subunit inactivated influenza vaccine. Overall study results and limits: The authors suggested that every seasonal influenza vaccination recruits few new T cells.

The CDR3 contains 14 residues. Germline V gene lookup returns CDR1 SGHAT and CDR2 FQNNGV. Trimming left V 6 bases short and J 6 bases short, with 17 bases between. TCRdb reanalysed the RT-PCR reads using MiXCR and keeps one entry per CDR3 protein. Of approximately 520,000 distinct CDR3 sequences in the sample, 25% were seen once. About this clonotype itself: The antigen is unknown.

The V and J genes are TRBV11-2 and TRBJ1-2; weak D call: TRBD1 (6 bases). The sequencing used CD4+ T cells sorted from PBMCs, collected about 5 days after vaccination. The receptor was isolated from a man between 50 and 59 years old who received an inactivated influenza vaccine. The CDR3, as DNA: TGTGCCAGCAGAATCATGGGGGCAGACGATGGCTACACCTTC. Its protein product is CASRIMGADDGYTF.